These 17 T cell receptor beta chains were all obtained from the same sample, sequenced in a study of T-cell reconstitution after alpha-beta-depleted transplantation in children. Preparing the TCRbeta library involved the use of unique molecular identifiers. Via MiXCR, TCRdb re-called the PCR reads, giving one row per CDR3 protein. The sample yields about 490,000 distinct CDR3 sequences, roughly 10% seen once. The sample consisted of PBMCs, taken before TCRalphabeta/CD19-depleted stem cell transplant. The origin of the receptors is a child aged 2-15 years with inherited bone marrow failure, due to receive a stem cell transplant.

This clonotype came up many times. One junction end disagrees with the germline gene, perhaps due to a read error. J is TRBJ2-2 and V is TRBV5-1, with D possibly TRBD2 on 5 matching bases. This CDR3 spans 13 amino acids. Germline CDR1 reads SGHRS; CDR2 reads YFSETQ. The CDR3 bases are TGTGCCAGCAGTCCGAGGGAGTCCGGGGAGCTGTTTTTT. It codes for CASSPRESGELFF.

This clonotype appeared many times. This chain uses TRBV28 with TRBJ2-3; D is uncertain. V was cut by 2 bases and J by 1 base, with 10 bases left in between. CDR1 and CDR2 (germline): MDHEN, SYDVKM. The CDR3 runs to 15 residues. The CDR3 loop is CASSLNPPGTDTQYF. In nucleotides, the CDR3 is TGTGCCAGCAGTTTAAACCCCCCAGGCACAGATACGCAGTATTTT.

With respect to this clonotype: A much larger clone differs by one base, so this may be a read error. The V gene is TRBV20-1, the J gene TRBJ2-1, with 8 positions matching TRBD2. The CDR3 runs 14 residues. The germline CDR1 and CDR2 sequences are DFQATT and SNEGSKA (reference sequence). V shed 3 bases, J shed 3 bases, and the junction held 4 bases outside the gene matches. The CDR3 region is CSASMGLGYNEQFF. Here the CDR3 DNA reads TGCAGTGCTAGCATGGGACTAGGCTACAATGAGCAGTTCTTC.

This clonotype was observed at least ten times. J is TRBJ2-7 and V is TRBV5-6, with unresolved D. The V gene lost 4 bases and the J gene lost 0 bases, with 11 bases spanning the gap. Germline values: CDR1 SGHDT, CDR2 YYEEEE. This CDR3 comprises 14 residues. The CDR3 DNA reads TGTGCCAGCAGCCGGTTACCGAGCTCCTACGAGCAGTACTTC. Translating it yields CASSRLPSSYEQYF.

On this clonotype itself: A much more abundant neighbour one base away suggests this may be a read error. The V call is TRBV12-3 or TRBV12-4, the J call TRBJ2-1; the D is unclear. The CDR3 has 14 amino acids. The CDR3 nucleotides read TGTGCCAGCAGTTTTCCGGGTGTTTACAATGCGCAGTTCTTC. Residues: CASSFPGVYNAQFF.

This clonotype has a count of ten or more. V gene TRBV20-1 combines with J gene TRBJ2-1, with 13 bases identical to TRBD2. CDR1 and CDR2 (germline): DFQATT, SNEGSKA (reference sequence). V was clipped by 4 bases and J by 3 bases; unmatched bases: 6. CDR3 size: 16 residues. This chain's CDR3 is CSANRWTSGSYNEQFF. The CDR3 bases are TGCAGTGCTAACCGATGGACTAGCGGGAGCTACAATGAGCAGTTCTTC.

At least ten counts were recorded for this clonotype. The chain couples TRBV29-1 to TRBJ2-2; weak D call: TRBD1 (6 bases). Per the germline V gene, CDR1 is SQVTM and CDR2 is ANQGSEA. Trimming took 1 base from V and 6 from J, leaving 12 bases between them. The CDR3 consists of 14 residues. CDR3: CSVEVRRGSGELFF. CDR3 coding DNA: TGCAGCGTTGAAGTTCGCAGGGGCTCCGGGGAGCTGTTTTTT.

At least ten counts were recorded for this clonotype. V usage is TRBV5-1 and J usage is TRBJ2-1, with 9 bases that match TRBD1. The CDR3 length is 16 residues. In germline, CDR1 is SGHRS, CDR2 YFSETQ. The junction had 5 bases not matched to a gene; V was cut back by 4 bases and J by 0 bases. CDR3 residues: CASSRQGENSYNEQFF. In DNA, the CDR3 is TGCGCCAGCAGCCGACAGGGGGAAAACTCCTACAATGAGCAGTTCTTC.

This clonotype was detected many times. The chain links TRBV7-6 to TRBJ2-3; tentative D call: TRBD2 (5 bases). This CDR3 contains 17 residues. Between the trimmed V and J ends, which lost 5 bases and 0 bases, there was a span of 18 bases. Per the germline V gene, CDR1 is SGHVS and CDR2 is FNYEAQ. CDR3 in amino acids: CASSDYGPAASTDTQYF. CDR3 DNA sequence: TGTGCCAGCAGCGACTACGGGCCAGCGGCTAGCACAGATACGCAGTATTTT.

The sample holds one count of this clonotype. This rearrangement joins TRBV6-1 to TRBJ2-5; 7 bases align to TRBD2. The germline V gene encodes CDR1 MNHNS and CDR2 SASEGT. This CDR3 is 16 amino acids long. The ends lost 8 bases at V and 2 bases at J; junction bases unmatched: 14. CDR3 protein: CASGRGTSAVQETQYF. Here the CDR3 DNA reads TGTGCCAGCGGGCGGGGGACGTCGGCAGTACAAGAGACCCAGTACTTC.

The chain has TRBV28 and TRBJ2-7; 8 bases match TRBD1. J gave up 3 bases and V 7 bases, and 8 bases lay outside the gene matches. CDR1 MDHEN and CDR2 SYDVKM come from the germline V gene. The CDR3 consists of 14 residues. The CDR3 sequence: CASNPDRGIYEQYF. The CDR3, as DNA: TGTGCCAGCAACCCCGACAGGGGCATCTACGAGCAGTACTTC.

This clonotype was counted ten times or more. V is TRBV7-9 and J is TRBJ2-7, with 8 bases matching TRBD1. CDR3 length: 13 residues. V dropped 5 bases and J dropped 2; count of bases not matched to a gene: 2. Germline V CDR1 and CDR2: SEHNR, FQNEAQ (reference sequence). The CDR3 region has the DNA TGTGCCAGCAGCGACAGGGGAGCCTACGAGCAGTACTTC. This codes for CASSDRGAYEQYF.

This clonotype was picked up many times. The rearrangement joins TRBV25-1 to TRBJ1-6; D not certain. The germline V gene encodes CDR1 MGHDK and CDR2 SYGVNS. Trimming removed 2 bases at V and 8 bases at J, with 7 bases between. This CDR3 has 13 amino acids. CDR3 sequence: CASSEDGYSPLHF. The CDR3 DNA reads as TGTGCCAGCAGTGAAGATGGGTATTCACCCCTCCACTTT. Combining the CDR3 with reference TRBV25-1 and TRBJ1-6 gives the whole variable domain EADIYQTPRYLVIGTGKKITLECSQTMGHDKMYWYQQDPGMELHLIHYSYGVNSTEKGDLSSESTVSRIRTEHFPLTLESARPSHTSQYLCASSEDGYSPLHFGNGTRLTVT.

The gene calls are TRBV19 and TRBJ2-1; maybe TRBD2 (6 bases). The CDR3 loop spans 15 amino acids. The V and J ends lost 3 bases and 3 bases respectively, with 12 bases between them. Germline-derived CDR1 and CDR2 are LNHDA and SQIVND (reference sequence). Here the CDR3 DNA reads TGTGCCAGTAGTATTAGGAGGGAGTTCTACAATGAGCAGTTCTTC. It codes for CASSIRREFYNEQFF.

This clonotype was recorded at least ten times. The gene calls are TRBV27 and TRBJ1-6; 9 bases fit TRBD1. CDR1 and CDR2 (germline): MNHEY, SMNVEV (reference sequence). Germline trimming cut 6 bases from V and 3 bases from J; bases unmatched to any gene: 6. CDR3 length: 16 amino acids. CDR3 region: CASSLQGAHYNSPLHF. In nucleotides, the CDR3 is TGTGCCAGCAGCCTACAGGGGGCCCACTATAATTCACCCCTCCACTTT.

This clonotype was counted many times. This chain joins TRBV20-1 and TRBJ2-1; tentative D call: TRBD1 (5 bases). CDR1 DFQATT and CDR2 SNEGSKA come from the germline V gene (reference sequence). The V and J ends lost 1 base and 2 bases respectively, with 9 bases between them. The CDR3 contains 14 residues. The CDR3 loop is CSARGGYPYNEQFF. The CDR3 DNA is TGCAGTGCTAGAGGGGGCTACCCCTACAATGAGCAGTTCTTC.

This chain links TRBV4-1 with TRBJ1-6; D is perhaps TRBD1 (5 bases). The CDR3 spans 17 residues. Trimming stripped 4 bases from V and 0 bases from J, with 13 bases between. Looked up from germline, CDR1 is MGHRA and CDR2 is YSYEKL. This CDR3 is CASSPPGRSSYNSPLHF. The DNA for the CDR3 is TGCGCCAGCAGCCCCCCGGGACGGAGCTCCTATAATTCACCCCTCCACTTT.